This T cell receptor beta chain was identified in a study of fetal regulatory T cell absence and autoimmunity. Study summary: Exocrine pancreas autoimmunity occurred in IPEX patients lacking clinical diabetes.

The assay was run at survey level. Method: immunoSEQ multiplex PCR; TCRdb's copy keeps in-frame clones and lacks some. The sample contains about 95,000 clones, less than 80% of which appear only once. The count of this clone is one. Antigen specificity is unknown. Study-level results: Pancreas and cord blood did not differ much in TRB family usage.

Germline loops: CDR1 SGHKS, CDR2 YYEKEE (reference sequence). The CDR3 totals 13 residues. V lost 4 bases and J 7 bases, leaving 14 bases between the germline ends. This TCR was sampled from a male donor with IPEX syndrome. The material sequenced was pancreas tissue. The rearrangement joins TRBV5-5 to TRBJ2-5; D gene unclear. The CDR3 DNA follows: TGTGCCAGCAGCGGCCGCGGAGAAGGGACCCAGTACTTC. Amino acids: CASSGRGEGTQYF. The variable domain in full, completed from reference TRBV5-5 and TRBJ2-5, reads DAGVTQSPTHLIKTRGQQVTLRCSPISGHKSVSWYQQVLGQGPQFIFQYYEKEERGRGNFPDRFSARQFPNYSSELNVNALLLGDSALYLCASSGRGEGTQYFGPGTRLLVL.